These 30 T cell receptor beta chains were all obtained from the same sample, sequenced in a study of T cells in Graves' hyperthyroidism and ophthalmopathy. Template material for amplifying TCR beta CDR3 regions consisted of RNA transcripts. HTBI primers were used for first-round RT-PCR of the TCR CDR3. TCRdb reanalysed the multiplex PCR reads using MiXCR and keeps one entry per CDR3 protein. This sample has approximately 490,000 distinct CDR3 sequences, with 22% found just once. The sequenced sample consisted of blood. These receptor sequences come from a woman in her 70s with Graves' ophthalmopathy.

The genes are TRBV25-1 and TRBJ2-5; D not certain. This CDR3 has 14 amino acids. Germline V CDR1 and CDR2: MGHDK, SYGVNS. Trimming took off 3 bases at V and 0 bases at J, with 8 bases between the two ends. The CDR3 region has the DNA TGTGCCAGCAGTGACCGAAGGTACCAAGAGACCCAGTACTTC. Translating gives CASSDRRYQETQYF.

This chain uses TRBV10-3 with TRBJ1-2; D not certain. Trimming pared 3 bases from V and 3 bases from J, leaving 11 bases between. The CDR3 is made up of 14 amino acids. Germline CDR1 is ENHRY and CDR2 is SYGVKD. In nucleotides, the CDR3 is TGTGCCATCAGTGACCTTCGGGGAGACTATGGCTACACCTTC. This gives the protein CAISDLRGDYGYTF.

This chain connects TRBV10-1 to TRBJ2-1; TRBD2 matches 10 bases. Germline V lookup: CDR1 WNHNN, CDR2 SYGVQD (reference sequence). The ends lost 8 bases at V and 8 bases at J; junction bases unmatched: 3. The CDR3 has 12 residues. CDR3 in amino acids: CASGSGRDEQFF. DNA for the CDR3: TGCGCCAGCGGAAGCGGGAGGGATGAGCAGTTCTTC.

This clonotype occurred a few times. The rearrangement joins TRBV5-1 to TRBJ1-6, with 9 bases identical to TRBD1. CDR3 length: 15 amino acids. Germline CDR1 SGHRS, CDR2 YFSETQ. J gave up 6 bases and V 3 bases, and 4 bases lay outside the gene matches. The DNA of the CDR3 is TGCGCCAGCAGCTCGACAGGGGGTGGTAATTCACCCCTCCACTTT. Protein sequence: CASSSTGGGNSPLHF.

The chain is built from TRBV6-8 and TRBJ2-1, with TRBD2 identical over 10 bases. CDR3 size: 16 residues. With 2 bases clipped from V and 4 bases from J, the junction kept 5 bases outside the gene matches. Germline CDR1 is MNHGY and CDR2 is SAAAGT. Here the CDR3 DNA reads TGTGCCAGCAGTTACCCCCTAGCGGGAGAGTACAATGAGCAGTTCTTC. This translates into CASSYPLAGEYNEQFF.

This clonotype came up many times. The V gene is TRBV6-1, the J gene TRBJ2-5, with no clear D. Germline V CDR1 and CDR2: MNHNS, SASEGT. Trimming removed 6 bases at V and 4 bases at J, with 12 bases between. The CDR3 has 13 residues. CDR3 bases: TGTGCCAGCAGGGCGGTGGGAAGAGAGACCCAGTACTTC. Translation: CASRAVGRETQYF.

V usage is TRBV7-9 and J usage is TRBJ1-2; 8 bases agree with TRBD1. CDR1 and CDR2 (germline): SEHNR, FQNEAQ (reference sequence). This CDR3 comprises 13 residues. V shed 9 bases, J shed 7 bases, and the junction held 10 bases outside the gene matches. The CDR3 coding sequence is TGTGCCAGTTTCAGACAGGGGAGCGTTGGCTACACCTTC. It encodes CASFRQGSVGYTF. Drawing the rest from reference TRBV7-9 and TRBJ1-2, the complete variable domain is DTGVSQNPRHKITKRGQNVTFRCDPISEHNRLYWYRQTLGQGPEFLTYFQNEAQLEKSRLLSDRFSAERPKGSFSTLEIQRTEQGDSAMYLCASFRQGSVGYTFGSGTRLTVV.

The chain is built from TRBV28 and TRBJ1-5; 7 nucleotides align to TRBD1. Trimming at V came to 6 bases and at J to 8 bases, leaving 10 bases not matched to a gene. This CDR3 has 14 residues. Germline loops: CDR1 MDHEN, CDR2 SYDVKM. The CDR3 DNA is TGTGCCAGCAGGACGGGACAGCAGGTCAAGCCCCAGCATTTT. This translates into CASRTGQQVKPQHF.

This clonotype has only a few counts. In DNA, the CDR3 is TGTGCCAGCAGCCAAGACCGAGGCAGTACTGGAAACACCATATATTTT. This encodes CASSQDRGSTGNTIYF. The rearrangement links TRBV4-2 to TRBJ1-3; no firm D call. Germline values: CDR1 LGHNA, CDR2 YNFKEQ. The germline V and J ends were trimmed by 0 bases and 2 bases, with 11 bases remaining between them. The CDR3 has 16 residues.

The chain has TRBV3-1 and TRBJ2-1; D gene uncertain. The V and J ends lost 5 bases and 2 bases respectively, with 10 bases between them. CDR1 LGHDT and CDR2 YNNKEL come from the germline V gene (reference sequence). This CDR3 comprises 14 residues. CDR3 DNA: TGTGCCAGCAGCGCCTCCTTTACCTACAATGAGCAGTTCTTC. Translated: CASSASFTYNEQFF.

The V call is TRBV30, the J call TRBJ2-2; no definite D call. V lost 1 base and J 1 base, leaving 13 bases between the germline ends. This CDR3 region has 16 residues. In germline, CDR1 is GTSNPN, CDR2 SVGIG (reference sequence). The CDR3, as DNA: TGTGCCTGGAGTGCCCGAGGCAGGATGAACACCGGGGAGCTGTTTTTT. Its translation is CAWSARGRMNTGELFF.

In its sample, this clonotype was seen a few times. V and J are TRBV10-2 and TRBJ2-5, with 10 positions matching TRBD2. V gave up 5 bases and J gave up 5 bases; unmatched junction bases: 5. This CDR3 region has 14 residues. CDR1 WSHSY and CDR2 SAAADI come from the germline V gene. The CDR3 sequence: CASSKTSGFETQYF. The DNA of the CDR3 is TGCGCCAGCAGTAAGACTAGCGGGTTTGAGACCCAGTACTTC.

Comment on this clonotype: This may arise from a read error, as a much more abundant clone is one base away. The chain links TRBV6-1 to TRBJ2-3; 8 bases agree with TRBD2. The CDR3 spans 16 residues. Germline V lookup: CDR1 MNHNS, CDR2 SASEGT. V was pared by 7 bases and J by 8 bases, with 17 bases of the junction left unmatched. The CDR3 DNA reads TGTGCCAGCACCCAGGGGCTCAGCGGGGGTGAGGGTACGCAGTATTTT. This encodes CASTQGLSGGEGTQYF.

This clonotype was found a few times. The rearrangement uses TRBV28 and TRBJ1-1; D remains unclear. The CDR3 covers 14 residues. The germline CDR1 and CDR2 sequences are MDHEN and SYDVKM. Trimming removed 2 bases from V and 5 bases from J, with 12 bases in between. The CDR3 nucleotides read TGTGCCAGCAGTTTAGTGCAGGTTGGGACTGAAGCTTTCTTT. Its translation: CASSLVQVGTEAFF.

The V call is TRBV14, the J call TRBJ1-4, with 11 bases matching TRBD1. This CDR3 is built from 15 residues. J gave up 4 bases and V 4 bases, and 2 bases lay outside the gene matches. CDR1 SGHDN and CDR2 FVKESK come from the germline V gene. The CDR3 protein is CASSLDRGLNEKLFF. The CDR3 DNA is TGTGCCAGCAGCCTGGACAGGGGGCTTAATGAAAAACTGTTTTTT.

A remark on this clonotype: An end of the junction does not agree with germline; a read error may underlie this. This sequence joins TRBV28 and TRBJ2-2; 8 bases are a match to TRBD2. The germline V gene encodes CDR1 MDHEN and CDR2 SYDVKM. The CDR3 is 15 amino acids. The CDR3 protein is CASSTLAGGTGEPFF. CDR3 DNA sequence: TGTGCCAGCAGTACCTTGGCGGGAGGCACCGGGGAGCCGTTTTTT.

On this clonotype itself: The junction differs from germline at one of its ends, possibly a read error. The V gene is TRBV24-1, the J gene TRBJ1-5; 7 bases map to TRBD1. Germline lookup yields CDR1 KGHDR and CDR2 SFDVKD. This CDR3 spans 15 amino acids. The CDR3 spells CATSYTGAGNQPQHF. The CDR3 DNA follows: TGTGCCACCAGCTACACAGGGGCGGGCAATCAGCCACAGCATTTT.

The chain uses TRBV27 and TRBJ1-5, with D perhaps TRBD1 (5 bases). CDR1 and CDR2 from the germline V gene are MNHEY and SMNVEV (reference sequence). V was clipped by 5 bases and J by 2 bases, with 22 bases between them. The CDR3 contains 18 residues. The CDR3 protein is CASSQWGGWAEGNQPQHF. The DNA for the CDR3 is TGTGCCAGCAGTCAGTGGGGGGGATGGGCGGAGGGCAATCAGCCCCAGCATTTT.

Here the CDR3 DNA reads TGCGCCAGCAGGACCACTGGCGGGAGGTATGACGGGGAGCTGTTTTTT. As protein: CASRTTGGRYDGELFF. The rearrangement uses TRBV5-1 and TRBJ2-2, with 8 bases that match TRBD2. The J segment lost 7 bases and the V segment lost 5 bases, leaving 13 bases of the junction unmatched. Looked up from germline, CDR1 is SGHRS and CDR2 is YFSETQ. This CDR3 contains 16 residues.

This clonotype was seen more than once but under ten times. The rearrangement links TRBV7-9 to TRBJ2-7, with D possibly being TRBD1 or TRBD2 (5 bases each). This CDR3 has 13 amino acids. From germline, CDR1 is SEHNR and CDR2 FQNEAQ (reference sequence). V was pared by 0 bases and J by 7 bases, with 10 bases between. The CDR3 spells CASSLAVWGEQYF. CDR3 nucleotide sequence: TGTGCCAGCAGCTTAGCGGTCTGGGGGGAGCAGTACTTC. The full variable domain, its missing parts supplied by reference TRBV7-9 and TRBJ2-7, is DTGVSQNPRHKITKRGQNVTFRCDPISEHNRLYWYRQTLGQGPEFLTYFQNEAQLEKSRLLSDRFSAERPKGSFSTLEIQRTEQGDSAMYLCASSLAVWGEQYFGPGTRLTVT.

J is TRBJ2-1 and V is TRBV12-3 or TRBV12-4; D is unclear. V lost 5 bases and J 1 base, leaving 12 bases between the germline ends. The CDR3 is made up of 15 amino acids. The CDR3 DNA follows: TGTGCCAGCAGTCAGTTACATACATCCTACAATGAGCAGTTCTTC. Protein product: CASSQLHTSYNEQFF.

The gene calls are TRBV7-8 and TRBJ2-3; no firm D call. Trimming pared 3 bases from V and 5 bases from J, leaving 6 bases between. The CDR3 is made up of 12 amino acids. The germline gives CDR1 SGHVS, CDR2 FQNEAQ. The CDR3 sequence is CASSFHGDTQYF. The CDR3 DNA reads TGTGCCAGCAGCTTCCATGGAGATACGCAGTATTTT. The variable domain in full, completed from reference TRBV7-8 and TRBJ2-3, reads GAGVSQSPRYKVAKRGQDVALRCDPISGHVSLFWYQQALGQGPEFLTYFQNEAQLDKSGLPSDRFFAERPEGSVSTLKIQRTQQEDSAVYLCASSFHGDTQYFGPGTRLTVL.

The chain links TRBV5-8 to TRBJ1-1, with 7 positions matching TRBD1. With V trimmed by 1 base and J by 4 bases, 7 bases remained unmatched. Looked up from germline, CDR1 is SGHTS and CDR2 is YDEGEE. The CDR3 is made up of 15 amino acids. CDR3: CASSLYRGGSTEAFF. The CDR3 coding sequence is TGTGCCAGCAGCTTGTACAGGGGCGGTAGCACTGAAGCTTTCTTT.

This clonotype was detected only a few times. The gene calls are TRBV30 and TRBJ1-1; TRBD1 matches at 7 bases. The CDR3 consists of 15 residues. V lost 4 bases and J lost 1; bases outside the gene matches: 9. Per germline, CDR1 GTSNPN and CDR2 SVGIG (reference sequence). CDR3 nucleotide sequence: TGTGCCTGGAAGATAAAGGACAGGTGGAACACTGAAGCTTTCTTT. Amino acids: CAWKIKDRWNTEAFF.

On this clonotype itself: Since no conserved phenylalanine or tryptophan closes the CDR3, a read error is the likely cause. The rearrangement joins TRBV6-1 to TRBJ1-2; 8 bases are shared with TRBD1. Germline V gene lookup returns CDR1 MNHNS and CDR2 SASEGT. The J segment lost 4 bases and the V segment lost 3 bases, leaving 4 bases of the junction unmatched. This CDR3 is 14 amino acids long. The CDR3 region is CASSETGVGYGYTL. The CDR3 bases are TGTGCCAGCAGTGAGACAGGGGTAGGCTATGGCTACACCCTC.

The chain carries TRBV10-3 and TRBJ1-3; no clear D gene. Looked up from germline, CDR1 is ENHRY and CDR2 is SYGVKD. The CDR3 is 14 amino acids. Trimming pared 6 bases from V and 0 bases from J, leaving 9 bases between. CDR3 nucleotides: TGTGCCATCAGCGATGTCCTCTCTGGAAACACCATATATTTT. Residues: CAISDVLSGNTIYF.

This clonotype was counted a few times. The J gene is TRBJ2-1, the V gene TRBV6-1; D not certain. The CDR3 contains 17 residues. Germline V CDR1 and CDR2: MNHNS, SASEGT. V lost 0 bases to trimming and J lost 9 bases, with 21 bases between them. The CDR3 is CASSEALFYTRSGEQFF. The DNA of the CDR3 is TGTGCCAGCAGTGAAGCGCTGTTTTACACCCGGTCGGGTGAGCAGTTCTTC.

The V gene is TRBV7-9, the J gene TRBJ1-2; a weak D match, TRBD1 (6 bases). Trimming pared 2 bases from V and 6 bases from J, leaving 10 bases between. Germline V gives CDR1 SEHNR, CDR2 FQNEAQ (reference sequence). The CDR3 length is 13 residues. CDR3 protein: CASSLRGSHGYTF. The CDR3 nucleotides are TGTGCCAGCAGCTTAAGGGGGTCTCATGGCTACACCTTC. The variable domain in full, completed from reference TRBV7-9 and TRBJ1-2, reads DTGVSQNPRHKITKRGQNVTFRCDPISEHNRLYWYRQTLGQGPEFLTYFQNEAQLEKSRLLSDRFSAERPKGSFSTLEIQRTEQGDSAMYLCASSLRGSHGYTFGSGTRLTVV.

The sample holds a few counts of this clonotype. The CDR3 region is CASTGSAGELFF. The DNA for the CDR3 is TGTGCCAGCACAGGCTCCGCCGGGGAGCTGTTTTTT. This chain links TRBV2 with TRBJ2-2, with D unclear. V was clipped by 7 bases and J by 6 bases, with 9 bases between them. The CDR3 contains 12 residues. The germline CDR1 and CDR2 sequences are SNHLY and FYNNEI.

The chain is built from TRBV19 and TRBJ1-4, with unresolved D. V lost 4 bases, J lost 1 base, and 16 bases lay in between. CDR1 LNHDA and CDR2 SQIVND come from the germline V gene (reference sequence). The CDR3 totals 17 residues. CDR3 loop: CASSTEGRRRTNEKLFF. The CDR3 DNA follows: TGTGCCAGTAGTACTGAAGGTCGAAGGCGAACTAATGAAAAACTGTTTTTT.